One and the same sample provided the 5 T cell receptor beta chains below, sequenced in a study of OX40 agonist ivuxolimab in advanced cancers. Sequencing used immunoSEQ multiplex PCR; TCRdb keeps in-frame clones, though not all of them. The sample includes about 29,000 clones, around 86% seen only once; the top ten take approximately 20%. Sequences were derived from CD4+ or CD8+ T cells sorted from blood, sampled in a trial of the OX40 agonist ivuxolimab. The receptors were sampled from an adult with an advanced solid tumor such as melanoma, head and neck, liver or kidney cancer.

This chain connects TRBV5-1 to TRBJ2-1; 8 nucleotides agree with TRBD1. CDR1 is SGHRS, CDR2 YFSETQ, per germline. V lost 2 bases and J lost 4; bases outside the gene matches: 8. The CDR3 is 16 residues long. The CDR3 loop is CASSLTGTGSYNEQFF. Written as DNA, the CDR3 is TGCGCCAGCAGCTTAACCGGGACAGGAAGTTACAATGAGCAGTTCTTC.

The rearrangement uses TRBV7-9 and TRBJ2-7, with D hard to call. Trimming took 8 bases from V and 0 from J, leaving 8 bases between them. There are 12 residues in the CDR3. Germline V gene data show CDR1 as SEHNR and CDR2 as FQNEAQ (reference sequence). The CDR3 loop reads CASWVSSYEQYF. In nucleotides, the CDR3 is TGTGCCAGCTGGGTCAGCTCCTACGAGCAGTACTTC.

The chain is built from TRBV2 and TRBJ2-3; D possibly corresponds to TRBD2 (5 bases). CDR1 is SNHLY and CDR2 is FYNNEI in the germline V gene. V lost 0 bases and J 5 bases, leaving 12 bases between the germline ends. CDR3 length: 15 amino acids. CDR3 sequence (DNA): TGTGCCAGCAGTGAAGCGCGAGGGAGACGAGATACGCAGTATTTT. Protein product: CASSEARGRRDTQYF.

The J gene is TRBJ1-6, the V gene TRBV27; a possible D gene is TRBD1 (6 bases). V was trimmed by 6 bases and J by 6 bases, leaving 12 bases between them. The germline gives CDR1 MNHEY, CDR2 SMNVEV (reference sequence). This CDR3 comprises 14 residues. CDR3: CASRHAQGNSPLHF. The DNA of the CDR3 is TGTGCCAGCAGACACGCACAGGGTAATTCACCCCTCCACTTT.

This clone was observed once. The chain uses TRBV30 and TRBJ2-7, with D uncertain. Germline assignment: CDR1 GTSNPN and CDR2 SVGIG (reference sequence). V was clipped by 4 bases and J by 5 bases, with 9 bases between them. CDR3 length: 11 residues. The CDR3 sequence: CAWTHNHEQYF. The CDR3 DNA reads as TGTGCCTGGACCCATAACCACGAGCAGTACTTC.